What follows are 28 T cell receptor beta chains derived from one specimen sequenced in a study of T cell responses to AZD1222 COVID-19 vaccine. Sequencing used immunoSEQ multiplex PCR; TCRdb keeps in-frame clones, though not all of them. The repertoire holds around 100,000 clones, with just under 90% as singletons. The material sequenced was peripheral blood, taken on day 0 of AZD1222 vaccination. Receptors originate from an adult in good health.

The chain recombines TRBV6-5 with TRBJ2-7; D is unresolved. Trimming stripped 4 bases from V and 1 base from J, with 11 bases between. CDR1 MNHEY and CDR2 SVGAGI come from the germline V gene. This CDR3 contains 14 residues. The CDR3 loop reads CASSSPPESYEQYF. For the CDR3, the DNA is TGTGCCAGCAGTTCCCCCCCCGAGTCCTACGAGCAGTACTTC.

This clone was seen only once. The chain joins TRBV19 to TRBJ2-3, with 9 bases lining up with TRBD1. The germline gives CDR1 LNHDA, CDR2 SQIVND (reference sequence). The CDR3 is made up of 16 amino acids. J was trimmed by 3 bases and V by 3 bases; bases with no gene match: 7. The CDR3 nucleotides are TGTGCCAGTAGTATGACGACAGGGGGGAAGACAGATACGCAGTATTTT. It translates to CASSMTTGGKTDTQYF.

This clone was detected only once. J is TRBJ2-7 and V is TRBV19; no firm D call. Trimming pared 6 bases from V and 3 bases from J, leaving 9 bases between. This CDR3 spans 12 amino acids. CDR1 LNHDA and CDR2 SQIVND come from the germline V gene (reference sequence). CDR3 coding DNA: TGTGCCAGTAGCGAGCTCGGCTACGAGCAGTACTTC. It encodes CASSELGYEQYF.

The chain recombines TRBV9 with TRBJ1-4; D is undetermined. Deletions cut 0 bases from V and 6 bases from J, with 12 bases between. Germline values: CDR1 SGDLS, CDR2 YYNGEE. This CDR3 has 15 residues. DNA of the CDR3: TGTGCCAGCAGCGTAGCTGGGCAGCCGTATGAAAAACTGTTTTTT. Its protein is CASSVAGQPYEKLFF.

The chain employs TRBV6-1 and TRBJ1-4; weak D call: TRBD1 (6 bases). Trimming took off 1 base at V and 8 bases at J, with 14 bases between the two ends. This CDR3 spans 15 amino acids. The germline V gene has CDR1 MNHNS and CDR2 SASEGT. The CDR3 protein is CASSEVGGQGEKLFF. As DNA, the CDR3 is TGTGCCAGCAGTGAAGTGGGAGGTCAGGGGGAAAAACTGTTTTTT.

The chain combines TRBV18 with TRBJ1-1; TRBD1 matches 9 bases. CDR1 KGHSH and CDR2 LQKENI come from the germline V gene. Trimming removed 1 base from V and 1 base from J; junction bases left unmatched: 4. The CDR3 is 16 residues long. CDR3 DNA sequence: TGTGCCAGCTCACCACGCCCGACAGGGGGGAACACTGAAGCTTTCTTT. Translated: CASSPRPTGGNTEAFF.

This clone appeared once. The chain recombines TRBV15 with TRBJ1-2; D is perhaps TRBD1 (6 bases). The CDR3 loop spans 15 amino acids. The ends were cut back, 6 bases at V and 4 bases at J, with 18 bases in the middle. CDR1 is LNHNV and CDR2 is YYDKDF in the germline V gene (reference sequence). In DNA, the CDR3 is TGTGCCACCAGTCCGGGGGCAGGTAGCCTCTATGGCTACACCTTC. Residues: CATSPGAGSLYGYTF. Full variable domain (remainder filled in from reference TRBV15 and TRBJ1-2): DAMVIQNPRYQVTQFGKPVTLSCSQTLNHNVMYWYQQKSSQAPKLLFHYYDKDFNNEADTPDNFQSRRPNTSFCFLDIRSPGLGDTAMYLCATSPGAGSLYGYTFGSGTRLTVV.

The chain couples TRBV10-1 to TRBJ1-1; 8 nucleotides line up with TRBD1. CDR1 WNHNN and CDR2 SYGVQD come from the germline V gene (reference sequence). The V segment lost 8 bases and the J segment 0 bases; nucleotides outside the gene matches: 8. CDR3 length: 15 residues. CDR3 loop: CASPWAGGVNTEAFF. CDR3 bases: TGCGCCAGCCCGTGGGCAGGGGGCGTGAACACTGAAGCTTTCTTT.

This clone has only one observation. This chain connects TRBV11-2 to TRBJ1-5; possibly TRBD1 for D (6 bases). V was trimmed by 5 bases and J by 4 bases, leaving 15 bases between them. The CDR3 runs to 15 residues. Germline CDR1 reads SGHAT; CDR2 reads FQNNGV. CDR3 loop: CASSLSGGRNQPQHF. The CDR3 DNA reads TGTGCCAGCAGCCTGAGTGGGGGCCGAAATCAGCCCCAGCATTTT.

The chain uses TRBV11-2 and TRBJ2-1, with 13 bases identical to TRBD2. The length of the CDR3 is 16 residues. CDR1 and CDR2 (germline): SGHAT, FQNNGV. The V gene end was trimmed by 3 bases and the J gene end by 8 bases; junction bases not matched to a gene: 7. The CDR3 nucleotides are TGTGCCAGCAGCTTTGTGACTAGCGGGGGGAGACATGAGCAGTTCTTC. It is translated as CASSFVTSGGRHEQFF.

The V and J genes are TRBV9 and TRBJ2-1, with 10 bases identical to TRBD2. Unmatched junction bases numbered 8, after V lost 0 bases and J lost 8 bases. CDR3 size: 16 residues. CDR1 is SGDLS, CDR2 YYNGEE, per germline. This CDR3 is CASSVGPAGGRDEQFF. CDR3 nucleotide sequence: TGTGCCAGCAGCGTAGGCCCAGCGGGGGGGCGGGATGAGCAGTTCTTC.

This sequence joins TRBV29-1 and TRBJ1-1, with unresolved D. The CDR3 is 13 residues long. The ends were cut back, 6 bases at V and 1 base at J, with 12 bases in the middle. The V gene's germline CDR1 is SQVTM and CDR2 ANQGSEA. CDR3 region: CSVASTENTEAFF. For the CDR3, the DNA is TGCAGCGTAGCTTCAACTGAGAACACTGAAGCTTTCTTT.

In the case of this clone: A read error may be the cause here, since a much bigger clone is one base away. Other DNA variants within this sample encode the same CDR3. CDR3 in amino acids: CASSLAQVQGSYEQYF. In nucleotides, the CDR3 is TGTGCCAGCAGCTTAGCACAGGTCCAGGGGTCCTACGAGCAGTACTTC. This chain links TRBV7-9 with TRBJ2-7, with TRBD1 as a possible D gene (6 bases). Per the germline V gene, CDR1 is SEHNR and CDR2 is FQNEAQ (reference sequence). V was trimmed by 0 bases and J by 1 base, leaving 13 bases between them. The CDR3 consists of 16 residues.

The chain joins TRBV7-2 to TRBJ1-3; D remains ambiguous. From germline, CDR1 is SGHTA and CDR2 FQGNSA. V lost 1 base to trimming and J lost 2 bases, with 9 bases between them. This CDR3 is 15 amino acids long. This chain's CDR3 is CASSLEGRTGNTIYF. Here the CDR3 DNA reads TGTGCCAGCAGCTTAGAGGGCAGAACTGGAAACACCATATATTTT.

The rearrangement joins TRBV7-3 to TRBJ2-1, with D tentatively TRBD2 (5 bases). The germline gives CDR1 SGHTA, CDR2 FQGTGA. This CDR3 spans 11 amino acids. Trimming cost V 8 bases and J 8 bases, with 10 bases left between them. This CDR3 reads CASASSHEQFF. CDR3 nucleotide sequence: TGTGCCAGCGCTAGCTCCCATGAGCAGTTCTTC.

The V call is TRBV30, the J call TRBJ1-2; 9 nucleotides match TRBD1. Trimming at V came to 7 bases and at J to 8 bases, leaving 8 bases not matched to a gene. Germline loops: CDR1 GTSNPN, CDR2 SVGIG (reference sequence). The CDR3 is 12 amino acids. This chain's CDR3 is CAYPQGARGYTF. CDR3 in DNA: TGTGCCTACCCACAGGGGGCGCGGGGCTACACCTTC.

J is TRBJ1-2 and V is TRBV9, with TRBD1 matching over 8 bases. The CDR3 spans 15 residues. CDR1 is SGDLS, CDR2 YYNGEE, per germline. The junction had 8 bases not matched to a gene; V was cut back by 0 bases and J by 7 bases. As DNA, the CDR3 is TGTGCCAGCAGCGTAGCTACAGGGGGTCGGAGTGGCTACACCTTC. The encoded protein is CASSVATGGRSGYTF.

CDR3 DNA: TGTGCCAGTACCCGCGCCATTAGGGACGGCTACAATGAGCAGTTCTTC. Its protein product is CASTRAIRDGYNEQFF. The chain couples TRBV19 to TRBJ2-1; D tentatively reads TRBD1 or TRBD2 (5 bases each). The CDR3 runs to 16 residues. Per germline, CDR1 LNHDA and CDR2 SQIVND (reference sequence). V shed 7 bases and J shed 3 bases, with 19 bases lying between them.

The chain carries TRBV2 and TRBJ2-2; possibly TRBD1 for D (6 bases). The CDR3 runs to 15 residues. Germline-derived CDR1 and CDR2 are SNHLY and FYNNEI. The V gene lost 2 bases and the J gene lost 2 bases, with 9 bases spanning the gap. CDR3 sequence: CASSERTANTGELFF. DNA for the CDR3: TGTGCCAGCAGTGAAAGGACAGCCAACACCGGGGAGCTGTTTTTT.

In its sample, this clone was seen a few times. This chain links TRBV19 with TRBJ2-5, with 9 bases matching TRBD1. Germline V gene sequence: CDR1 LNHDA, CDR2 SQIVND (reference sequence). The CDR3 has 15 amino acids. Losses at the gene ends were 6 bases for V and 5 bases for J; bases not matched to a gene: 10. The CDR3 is CASRPGTGSRETQYF. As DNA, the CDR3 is TGTGCCAGTAGACCCGGGACAGGGTCGAGGGAGACCCAGTACTTC.

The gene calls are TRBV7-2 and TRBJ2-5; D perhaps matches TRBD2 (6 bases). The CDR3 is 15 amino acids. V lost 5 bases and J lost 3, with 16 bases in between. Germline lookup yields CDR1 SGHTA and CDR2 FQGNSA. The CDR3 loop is CASSPRGGAKETQYF. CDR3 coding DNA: TGTGCCAGCAGCCCGCGTGGCGGGGCGAAAGAGACCCAGTACTTC.

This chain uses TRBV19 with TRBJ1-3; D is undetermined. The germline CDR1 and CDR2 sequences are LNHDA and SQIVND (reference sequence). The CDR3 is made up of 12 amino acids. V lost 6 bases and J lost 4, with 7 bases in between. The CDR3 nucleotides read TGTGCCAGTAGCCATATCGGAAACACCATATATTTT. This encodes CASSHIGNTIYF.

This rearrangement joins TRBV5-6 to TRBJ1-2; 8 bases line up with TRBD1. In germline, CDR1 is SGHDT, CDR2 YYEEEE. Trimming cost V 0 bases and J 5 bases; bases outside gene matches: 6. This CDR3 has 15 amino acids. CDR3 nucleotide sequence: TGTGCCAGCAGCTTGGCCGGCAGGGGGCAATATGGCTACACCTTC. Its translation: CASSLAGRGQYGYTF.

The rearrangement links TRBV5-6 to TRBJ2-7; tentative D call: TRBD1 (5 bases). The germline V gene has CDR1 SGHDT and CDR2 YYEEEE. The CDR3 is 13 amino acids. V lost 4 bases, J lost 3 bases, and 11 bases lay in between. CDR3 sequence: CASSRWGLYEQYF. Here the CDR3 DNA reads TGTGCCAGCAGCAGGTGGGGCCTCTACGAGCAGTACTTC.

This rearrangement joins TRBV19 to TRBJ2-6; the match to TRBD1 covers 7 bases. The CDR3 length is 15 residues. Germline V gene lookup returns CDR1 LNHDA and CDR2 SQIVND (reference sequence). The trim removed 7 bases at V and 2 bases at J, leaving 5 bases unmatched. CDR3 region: CASTPDRAGANVLTF. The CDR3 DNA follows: TGTGCCAGTACCCCCGACAGGGCTGGGGCCAACGTCCTGACTTTC.

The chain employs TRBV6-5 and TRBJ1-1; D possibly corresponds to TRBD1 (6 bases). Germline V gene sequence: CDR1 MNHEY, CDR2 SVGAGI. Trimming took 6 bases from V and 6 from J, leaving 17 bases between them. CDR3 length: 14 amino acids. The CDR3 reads CASSPRRGGSEAFF. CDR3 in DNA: TGTGCCAGCAGCCCCAGAAGGGGGGGTTCTGAAGCTTTCTTT.

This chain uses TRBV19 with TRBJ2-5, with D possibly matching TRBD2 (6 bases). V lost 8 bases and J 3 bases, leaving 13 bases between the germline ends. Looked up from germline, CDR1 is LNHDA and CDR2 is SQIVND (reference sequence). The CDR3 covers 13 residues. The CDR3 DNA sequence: TGTGCCAGTGTCCGTACGGGGGAAGAGACCCAGTACTTC. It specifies CASVRTGEETQYF.

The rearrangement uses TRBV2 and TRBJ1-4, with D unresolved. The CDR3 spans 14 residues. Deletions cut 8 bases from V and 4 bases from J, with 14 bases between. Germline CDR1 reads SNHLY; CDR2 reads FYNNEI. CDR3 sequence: CASRLAGNNEKLFF. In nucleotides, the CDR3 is TGTGCCAGCCGTTTGGCGGGCAATAATGAAAAACTGTTTTTT.